The rows below give T cell receptor beta chains drawn from one sample of a study of cytomegalovirus exposure and HLA in healthy donors. Sequenced by immunoSEQ multiplex PCR; TCRdb stores in-frame clones only, minus some. The sample yields 140,000 to 150,000 clones, 88% seen once. Sequencing input: PBMCs. The receptor source for this set is a woman aged 40 to 50 in good health and CMV-seronegative. The CDR3 runs from the conserved cysteine through the conserved F or W. The D gene is left open where the match is weak. Part of the rows lack a size; the others show once, few, many or a class for expanded clones.

>TRBJ2-3|NA|TRBV29-1|TRBD2
TGCAGCGTTGGGACTAGCGGGACCCCGGGAGATACGCAGTATTTT
CSVGTSGTPGDTQYF
>TRBJ1-1|once|TRBV5-8|TRBD1
TGTGCCAGCAGCTTGGGGACAGGGGTTCGGAACACTGAAGCTTTCTTT
CASSLGTGVRNTEAFF
>TRBJ1-2|NA|TRBV5-1|TRBD1
TGCGCCAGCAGCTTGGCCAGGACAGGATCCGTTATGGCCTATGGCTACACCTTC
CASSLARTGSVMAYGYTF
>TRBJ2-3|NA|TRBV5-5|TRBD2
TGTGCCAGCAGTTTGACTAGCGGGAGCGAAACTTATACGCAGTATTTT
CASSLTSGSETYTQYF
>TRBJ2-7|NA|TRBV7-8|TRBD2
TGTGCCAGCACCCAGGGACTAGCGGGAGAACACGAGCAGTACTTC
CASTQGLAGEHEQYF
>TRBJ2-3|NA|TRBV4-1|NA
TGCGCCAGCAGTCTCACTAGCAGGAGTGCAGATACGCAGTATTTT
CASSLTSRSADTQYF
>TRBJ2-3|NA|TRBV2|TRBD2
TGTGCCAGCAGTGAATTTGCGGGAGGGGATACGCAGTATTTT
CASSEFAGGDTQYF
>TRBJ1-1|NA|TRBV7-9|TRBD1
TGTGCCAGCAGCTCACCTACCCGGACAGGGTTAATGAACACTGAAGCTTTCTTT
CASSSPTRTGLMNTEAFF
>TRBJ2-1|once|TRBV6-5|TRBD2
TGTGCCAGCAGGCAGACTAGCGGGTACGAGCAGTTCTTC
CASRQTSGYEQFF
>TRBJ2-2|NA|TRBV27|NA
TGTGCCAGCATACCGAGGGGGTCGAACACCGGGGAGCTGTTTTTT
CASIPRGSNTGELFF
>TRBJ2-2|once|TRBV7-7|NA
TGTGCCAGCAGGGAAACAGAGAACACCGGGGAGCTGTTTTTT
CASRETENTGELFF
>TRBJ2-1|once|TRBV2|TRBD2
TGTGCCAGCAGTGGGGGAAGCGGGAGGGTCCACAATGAGCAGTTCTTC
CASSGGSGRVHNEQFF
>TRBJ2-7|NA|TRBV28|NA
TGTGCCAGCAGTTTCTCCCTCCCCTACGAGCAGTACTTC
CASSFSLPYEQYF
>TRBJ2-3|NA|TRBV7-3|NA
TGTGCCAGCAGCTTAAGCCCCGCCACTCTAGCAGACACAGATACGCAGTATTTT
CASSLSPATLADTDTQYF
>TRBJ2-7|once|TRBV6-5|NA
TGTGCCAGCCGACGACCTGGGGCAGCTTACGAGCAGTACTTC
CASRRPGAAYEQYF
>TRBJ2-1|NA|TRBV7-9|NA
TGTGCCAGCAGCTTAAGGATGGGGGGTGGGGTGGATGAGCAGTTCTTC
CASSLRMGGGVDEQFF
>TRBJ2-3|NA|TRBV6-4|TRBD2
TGTGCCAGCGCGAAGACTAGCTTTAAGGCAGATACGCAGTATTTT
CASAKTSFKADTQYF
>TRBJ2-5|NA|TRBV5-5|NA
TGTGCCAGCAGCTTGGAAGGGCAGGGGCAAGAGACCCAGTACTTC
CASSLEGQGQETQYF
>TRBJ1-4|NA|TRBV9|TRBD1
TGTGCCAGCAGCCCCCCCTCCGGGACAGGGGATGAAAAACTGTTTTTT
CASSPPSGTGDEKLFF
>TRBJ2-2|NA|TRBV14|NA
TGTGCCAGCAGCCACTCCGGGACATGGGGCGGGGAGCTGTTTTTT
CASSHSGTWGGELFF
>TRBJ1-1|few|TRBV4-2|NA
TGTGCCAGCAGCCAAGCCCGGGGAAGGGAAGCTTTCTTT
CASSQARGREAFF
>TRBJ1-1|NA|TRBV28|NA
TGTGCCAGCAGTTTGCCGGGAACTGAAGCTTTCTTT
CASSLPGTEAFF
>TRBJ2-3|once|TRBV19|NA
TGTGCCAGTAGTGGGGGGACAGCTAGCACAGATACGCAGTATTTT
CASSGGTASTDTQYF
>TRBJ2-5|NA|TRBV19|TRBD2
TGTGCCAGTAGTATAGCGAGCGGGGAGGGAGAGACCCAGTACTTC
CASSIASGEGETQYF
>TRBJ1-2|NA|TRBV7-2|NA
TGTGCCAGCAGCCAGGGGACGAACTATGGCTACACCTTC
CASSQGTNYGYTF
>TRBJ2-7|NA|TRBV2|NA
TGTGCCAGCTTTAGACAGTTAACCCACTACGAGCAGTACTTC
CASFRQLTHYEQYF
>TRBJ2-1|NA|TRBV7-8|TRBD2
TGTGCCAGCAACGAGCGGGAGTGGGACAATGAGCAGTTCTTC
CASNEREWDNEQFF
>TRBJ2-3|NA|TRBV29-1|TRBD2
TGCAGCGTTGGTACTAGCGGTAGCACAGATACGCAGTATTTT
CSVGTSGSTDTQYF
>TRBJ2-3|NA|TRBV5-8|TRBD2
TGTGCCAGCAGCTTCCCCCTCCTTAGCGGGAGGATAGATACGCAGTATTTT
CASSFPLLSGRIDTQYF
>TRBJ2-5|NA|TRBV19|TRBD1
TGTGCCAGTACCCCGGACGGCAACAGGGGGGAGACCCAGTACTTC
CASTPDGNRGETQYF
>TRBJ2-6|NA|TRBV5-5|NA
TGTGCCAGCAGCTCCTCCATGGAGGGGGCAGCTGGGGCCAACGTCCTGACTTTC
CASSSSMEGAAGANVLTF
>TRBJ2-7|NA|TRBV11-2|NA
TGTGCCAGCAGCTCCCTAGGATCCCACTACGAGCAGTACTTC
CASSSLGSHYEQYF
>TRBJ1-2|few|TRBV6-4|TRBD1
TGTGCCGTCCCGGGACAGGGGGTGGACTATGGCTACACCTTC
CAVPGQGVDYGYTF
>TRBJ2-5|NA|TRBV27|NA
TGTGCCAGCAGCCTACTGACTAGTCGGGAGACCCAGTACTTC
CASSLLTSRETQYF
>TRBJ2-2|NA|TRBV7-7|TRBD1
TGTGCTAGCAGCTTGGACAGGGCTGGGGAGCTGTTTTTT
CASSLDRAGELFF
>TRBJ2-5|NA|TRBV11-3|NA
TGTGCCAGCAGCTTAGAATTCGGTAGGAGGGACTTTCTCCAAGAGACCCAGTACTTC
CASSLEFGRRDFLQETQYF
>TRBJ2-2|NA|TRBV18|TRBD2
TGTGCCAGCTCACCCTCCATCGGACTAGAGGTCGGGGAGCTGTTTTTT
CASSPSIGLEVGELFF
>TRBJ2-3|NA|TRBV28|NA
TGTGCCAGCAGCCCGGGTCGTGGCAGAACAGATACGCAGTATTTT
CASSPGRGRTDTQYF
>TRBJ2-3|NA|TRBV6-1|TRBD2
TGTGCCAGCACGGTTACTAGCGGGGGGGATACGCAGTATTTT
CASTVTSGGDTQYF
>TRBJ1-2|NA|TRBV5-1|NA
TGCGCCAGCAGCTTGGACTGGGGCCCAGCTAACTATGGCTACACCTTC
CASSLDWGPANYGYTF
>TRBJ2-7|NA|TRBV7-6|NA
TGTGCCAGCAGCTTAGCCCACAGGGGGACTAGCCTATTCTCCTACGAGCAGTACTTC
CASSLAHRGTSLFSYEQYF
>TRBJ2-5|NA|TRBV9|NA
TGTGCCAGCAGCGTAGGCCTAAAGAAAGAGACCCAGTACTTC
CASSVGLKKETQYF
>TRBJ2-7|NA|TRBV4-3|TRBD2
TGCGCCAGCAGCCAAGATTGGGGAACGGGAGGAAGCCCTGAGCAGTACTTC
CASSQDWGTGGSPEQYF
>TRBJ1-2|NA|TRBV6-6|TRBD1
TGTGCCAGCAGTCAAAACAGGGGCGGCTACACCTTC
CASSQNRGGYTF
>TRBJ2-7|NA|TRBV28|TRBD2
TGTGCCAGCAGTTTATCCGCGGGAGGGCCCTTCTACGAGCAGTACTTC
CASSLSAGGPFYEQYF